The T cell receptor (beta chain) under discussion was sequenced for a study of vaccination and CD4 T cells after COVID-19. About the study: The stimulus for the cells was overlapping spike peptides derived from SARS-CoV-2, HCoV-NL63, HCoV-OC43 and HCoV-229E.

Study-wide results and limits: The study found that a median approximately 90% of reactive clones in convalescent patients appeared only post-vaccination.

The time point was: late sampling 161 to 241 days after vaccination in three convalescent patients. Treatment: roughly 10-day PBMC culture with coronavirus spike peptide pools or control peptides (ViraFEST assay). Sequence data for DNA of cultured CD4+ T cells were generated by the Oncomine TCR Beta short-read assay. Investigators isolated genomic DNA from cultured CD4+ T cells. TCRdb re-analysed the PCR reads in MiXCR, keeping a single row per CDR3 protein. The repertoire includes 20,000 to 25,000 distinct CDR3 sequences, about 35% of them detected once, and under 10% sits in the top ten. The CDR3 contains 16 residues. Per germline, CDR1 MNHNS and CDR2 SASEGT. This clonotype was observed a handful of times. Its antigen is currently unknown. One end of the junction fails to match germline, which may point to a read error.

This TCR was sampled from a human donor who had recovered from COVID-19. The V gene is TRBV6-1, the J gene TRBJ2-1; 10 bases match TRBD2. Sequenced here: CD4+ T cells from blood, cultured in vitro, sampled about 7 months after SARS-CoV-2 vaccination. The CDR3 coding sequence is TGTGCCATCAGTACAGAGCGGGAGGGCCGATACAATGAGCAGTTCTTC. This translates into CAISTEREGRYNEQFF.